This passage covers 3 T cell receptor beta chains from one sample sequenced in a study of shared clonotypes between healthy human individuals. Sequenced by immunoSEQ multiplex PCR; TCRdb stores in-frame clones only, minus some. The table includes 2 million to 2.5 million clones, 85% to 95% detected once. The sample was naive CD4+ T cells from PBMCs. Subset denoted: CD45RA+ positively selected. Receptors originate from a man between 18 and 29 years old in good health. Some clones in this sample may be carry-over from other donors' samples.

J is TRBJ2-3 and V is TRBV4-2, with 8 bases that match TRBD2. CDR3 size: 16 residues. CDR1 and CDR2 from the germline V gene are LGHNA and YNFKEQ. The J segment lost 2 bases and the V segment lost 1 base, leaving 5 bases of the junction unmatched. CDR3 nucleotides: TGTGCCAGCAGCCAAGGACGGACTAGCTACACAGATACGCAGTATTTT. It yields the protein CASSQGRTSYTDTQYF.

V usage is TRBV27 and J usage is TRBJ1-1; 11 bases align to TRBD1. Trimming at V came to 5 bases and at J to 4 bases, leaving 12 bases not matched to a gene. Germline V gene data show CDR1 as MNHEY and CDR2 as SMNVEV (reference sequence). The CDR3 runs 17 residues. The CDR3 loop is CASSPWTGGWSGTEAFF. The CDR3 nucleotides read TGTGCCAGCAGTCCCTGGACAGGGGGCTGGTCCGGCACTGAAGCTTTCTTT.

The chain carries TRBV7-9 and TRBJ1-2, with 8 nucleotides matching TRBD1. V dropped 4 bases and J dropped 4; count of bases not matched to a gene: 11. Germline CDR1 reads SEHNR; CDR2 reads FQNEAQ (reference sequence). CDR3 length equals 16 residues. The CDR3 loop is CASSSDRGAIFYGYTF. Written as DNA, the CDR3 is TGTGCCAGCAGCTCCGACAGGGGCGCTATCTTCTATGGCTACACCTTC.